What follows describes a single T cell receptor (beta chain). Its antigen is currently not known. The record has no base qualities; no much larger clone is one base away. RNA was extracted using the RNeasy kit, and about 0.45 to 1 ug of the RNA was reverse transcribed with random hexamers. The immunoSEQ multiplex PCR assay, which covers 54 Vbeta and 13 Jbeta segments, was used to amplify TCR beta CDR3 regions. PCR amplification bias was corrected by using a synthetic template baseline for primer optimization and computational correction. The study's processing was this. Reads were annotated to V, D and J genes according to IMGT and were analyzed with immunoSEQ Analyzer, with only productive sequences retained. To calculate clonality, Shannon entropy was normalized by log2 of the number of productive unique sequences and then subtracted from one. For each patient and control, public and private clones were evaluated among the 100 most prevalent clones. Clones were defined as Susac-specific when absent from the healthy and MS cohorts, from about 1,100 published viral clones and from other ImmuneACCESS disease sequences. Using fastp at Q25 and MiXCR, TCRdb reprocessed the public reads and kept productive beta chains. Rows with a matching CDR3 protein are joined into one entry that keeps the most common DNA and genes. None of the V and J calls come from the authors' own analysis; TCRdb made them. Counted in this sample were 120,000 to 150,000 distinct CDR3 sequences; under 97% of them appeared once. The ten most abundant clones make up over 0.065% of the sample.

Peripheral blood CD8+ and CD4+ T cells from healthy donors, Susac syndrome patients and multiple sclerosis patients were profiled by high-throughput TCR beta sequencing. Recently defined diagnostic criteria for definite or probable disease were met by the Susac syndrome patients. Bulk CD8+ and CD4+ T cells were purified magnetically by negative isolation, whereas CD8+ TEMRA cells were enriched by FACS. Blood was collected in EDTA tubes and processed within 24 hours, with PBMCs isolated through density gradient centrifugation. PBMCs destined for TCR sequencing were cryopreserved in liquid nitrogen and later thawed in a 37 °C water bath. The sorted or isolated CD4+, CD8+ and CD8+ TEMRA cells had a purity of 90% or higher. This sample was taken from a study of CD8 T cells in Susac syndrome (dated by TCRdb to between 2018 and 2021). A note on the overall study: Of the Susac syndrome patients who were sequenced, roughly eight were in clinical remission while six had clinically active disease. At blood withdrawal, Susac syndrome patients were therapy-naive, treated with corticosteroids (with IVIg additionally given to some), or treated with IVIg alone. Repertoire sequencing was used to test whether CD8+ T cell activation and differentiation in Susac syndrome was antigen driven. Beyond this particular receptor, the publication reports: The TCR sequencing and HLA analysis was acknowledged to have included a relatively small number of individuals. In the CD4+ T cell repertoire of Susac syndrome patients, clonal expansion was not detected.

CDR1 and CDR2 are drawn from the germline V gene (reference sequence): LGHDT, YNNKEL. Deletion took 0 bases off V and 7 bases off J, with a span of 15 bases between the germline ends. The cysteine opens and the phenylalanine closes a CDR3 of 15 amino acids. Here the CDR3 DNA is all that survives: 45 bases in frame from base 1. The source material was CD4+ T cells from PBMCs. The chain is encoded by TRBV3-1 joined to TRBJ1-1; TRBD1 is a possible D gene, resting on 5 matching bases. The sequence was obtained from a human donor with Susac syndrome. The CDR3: CASSQEWGFGGEAFF. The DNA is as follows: TGTGCCAGCAGCCAAGAGTGGGGCTTTGGAGGTGAAGCTTTCTTT.